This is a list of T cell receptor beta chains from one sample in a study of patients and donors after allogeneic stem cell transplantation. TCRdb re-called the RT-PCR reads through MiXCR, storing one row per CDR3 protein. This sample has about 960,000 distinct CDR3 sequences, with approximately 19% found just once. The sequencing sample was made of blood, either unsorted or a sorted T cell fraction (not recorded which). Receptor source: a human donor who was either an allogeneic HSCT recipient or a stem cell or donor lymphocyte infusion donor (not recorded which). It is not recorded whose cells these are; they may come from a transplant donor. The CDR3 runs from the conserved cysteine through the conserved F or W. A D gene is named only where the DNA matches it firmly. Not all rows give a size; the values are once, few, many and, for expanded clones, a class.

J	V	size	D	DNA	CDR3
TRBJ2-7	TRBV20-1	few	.	TGCAGTGCTGGGTCCTTTGACGAGCAGTACTTC	CSAGSFDEQYF
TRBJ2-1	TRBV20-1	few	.	TGCAGTGCTAGAGATCCCCAGCGGGTTAACAATGAGCAGTTCTTC	CSARDPQRVNNEQFF
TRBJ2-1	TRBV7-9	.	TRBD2	TGTGCCAGCAGCTCGGGACTAGCGGGAGACTACAATGAGCAGTTCTTC	CASSSGLAGDYNEQFF
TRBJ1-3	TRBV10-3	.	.	TGTGCCATCAGCGAAACAGGGAAATATGGAAACACCATATATTTT	CAISETGKYGNTIYF
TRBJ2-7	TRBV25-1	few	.	TGTGCCAGCAGTGGGACGTTAGAGCAGTACTTC	CASSGTLEQYF
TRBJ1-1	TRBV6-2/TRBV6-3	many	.	TGTGCCAGCAGTTACCTCGGTCCCACTGAAGCTTTCTTT	CASSYLGPTEAFF
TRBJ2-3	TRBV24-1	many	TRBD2	TGTGCCACCAGTGATCCGGGAGGGAGCACAGATACGCAGTATTTT	CATSDPGGSTDTQYF
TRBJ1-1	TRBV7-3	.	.	TGTGCCAGCAGCCAATATTCTCAGAAAGCTTTCTTT	CASSQYSQKAFF
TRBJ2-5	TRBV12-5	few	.	TGTGCTAGTGGTTTGGCCTTAGGGCGGGTGTACCAAGAGACCCAGTACTTC	CASGLALGRVYQETQYF
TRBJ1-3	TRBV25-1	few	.	TGTGCCAGCAGTGAGGTACATGGACTTGGAAACACCATATATTTT	CASSEVHGLGNTIYF
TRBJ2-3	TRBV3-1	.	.	TGTGCCAGCAGCCAAGGCAGGGATGCAGATACGCAGTATTTT	CASSQGRDADTQYF
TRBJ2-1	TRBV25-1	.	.	TGTGCCAGCTCTGTGGCAACAGGGTTCAATGAGCAGTTCTTC	CASSVATGFNEQFF
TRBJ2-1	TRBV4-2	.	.	TGTGCCAGCAGCCAAGGAAGGGGAGGAGGCTCCTACAATGAGCAGTTCTTC	CASSQGRGGGSYNEQFF
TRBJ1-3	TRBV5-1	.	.	TGCGCCAGCAGCCCGGCACAGGGAGGAAACACCATATATTTT	CASSPAQGGNTIYF
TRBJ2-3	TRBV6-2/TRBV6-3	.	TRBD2	TGTGCCAGCAGTTACGGAAGACTAGCGGGAACAGATACGCAGTATTTT	CASSYGRLAGTDTQYF
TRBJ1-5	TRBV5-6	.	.	TGTGCCAGCATCTCCATGGGTAGCAATCAGCCCCAGCATTTT	CASISMGSNQPQHF
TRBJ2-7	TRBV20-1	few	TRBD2	TGCAGTGCTCGAGCGGGAGTCTACGAGCAGTACTTC	CSARAGVYEQYF
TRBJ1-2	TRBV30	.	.	TGTGCCTGGAGGGTTAGGGTCTATGGCTACACCTTC	CAWRVRVYGYTF
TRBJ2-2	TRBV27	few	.	TGTGCCAGCACTCAGGGTAATCTCGGGGAGCTGTTTTTT	CASTQGNLGELFF
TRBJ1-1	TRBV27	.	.	TGTGCCAGCAGTTCCAGGGGCTGGAACACTGAAGCTTTCTTT	CASSSRGWNTEAFF
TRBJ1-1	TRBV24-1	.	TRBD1	TGTGCCACCAGCCAGGGGGCCATGAACACTGAAGCTTTCTTT	CATSQGAMNTEAFF
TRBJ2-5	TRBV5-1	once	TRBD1	TGCGCCAGCAGCCGGGACAGGCCCCAAGAGACCCAGTACTTC	CASSRDRPQETQYF
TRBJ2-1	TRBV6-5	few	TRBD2	TGTGCCAGCAGTTACTCCCGACTAGCGGGAAGGCACAATGAGCAGTTCTTC	CASSYSRLAGRHNEQFF
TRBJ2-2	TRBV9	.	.	TGTGCCAGCAGCGTAGCTATGGGACCCGGGGAGCTGTTTTTT	CASSVAMGPGELFF
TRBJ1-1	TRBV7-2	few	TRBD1	TGTGCCAGCAGCATCCAGGGGGCGGCTGAAGCTTTCTTT	CASSIQGAAEAFF
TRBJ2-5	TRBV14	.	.	TGTGCCAGCAGCCAAGATGGTCGGTCTATTCAAGAGACCCAGTACTTC	CASSQDGRSIQETQYF
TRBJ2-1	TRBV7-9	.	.	TGTGCCAGCAGCACAGTCGGGACAAAGCTGGGTGAGCAGTTCTTC	CASSTVGTKLGEQFF
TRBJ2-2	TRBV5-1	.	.	TGCGCCAGCGAGAAGGTTAGGGACACCGGGGAGCTGTTTTTT	CASEKVRDTGELFF
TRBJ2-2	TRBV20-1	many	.	TGCAGTGCTGGGGAAGGGAGGGAGCTGTTTTTT	CSAGEGRELFF
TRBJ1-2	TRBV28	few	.	TGTGCCAGCCGAAGGGATCGTAACTATGGCTACACCTTC	CASRRDRNYGYTF
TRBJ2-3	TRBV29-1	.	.	TGCAGCTCAAAAGGTGGCGGACGGAGCACAGATACGCAGTATTTT	CSSKGGGRSTDTQYF
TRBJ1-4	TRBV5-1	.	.	TGCGCCAGCCGGACCGCAACTAATGAAAAACTGTTTTTT	CASRTATNEKLFF
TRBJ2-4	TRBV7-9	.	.	TGTGCCAGCAGCCCTGTAGGGGGGCCTGACTCCAACATTCAGTACTTC	CASSPVGGPDSNIQYF
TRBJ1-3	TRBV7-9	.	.	TGTGCCAGCAGCTTAGCAGGGCACCCCTCTGGAAACACCATATATTTT	CASSLAGHPSGNTIYF
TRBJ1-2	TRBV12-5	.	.	TGTGCTAGTGCCCGGACAGCTCGTTCCTATGGCTACACCTTC	CASARTARSYGYTF
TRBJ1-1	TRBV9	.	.	TGTGCCAGCAGCGCGGGACTGAGGAACACTGAAGCTTTCTTT	CASSAGLRNTEAFF
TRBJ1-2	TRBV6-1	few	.	TGTGCCAGCAGTGCCGGCCCTGGGATCTATGGCTACACCTTC	CASSAGPGIYGYTF
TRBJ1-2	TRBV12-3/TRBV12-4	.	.	TGTGCCAGCAGTTTCGCCGGCATCCATGGCTACACCTTC	CASSFAGIHGYTF
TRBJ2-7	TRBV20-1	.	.	TGCAGTGCTAGTGGAGCGGGGCTGGGGAGGGGGTACGAGCAGTACTTC	CSASGAGLGRGYEQYF
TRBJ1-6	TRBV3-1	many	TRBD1	TGTGCCAGCAGCCAAGGGACAGGGGGTCTTAATTCACCCCTCCACTTT	CASSQGTGGLNSPLHF